What follows are 23 T cell receptor beta chains derived from one specimen sequenced in a study of identical twins. TCRdb used MiXCR to reprocess the 5' RACE reads, holding one entry per CDR3 protein. Here the sample spans approximately 190,000 distinct CDR3 sequences, about 15% being singletons. These data were likewise used in another study, on T cells expressing NK-cell markers.

Sequences were obtained from CD8+ T cells sorted from blood. The origin of the receptors is a young woman in good health.

This rearrangement joins TRBV2 to TRBJ2-6, with no clear D. The V end lost 8 bases, the J end lost 4 bases, and 15 bases lay between the germline ends. Germline lookup yields CDR1 SNHLY and CDR2 FYNNEI. CDR3 length equals 15 residues. The CDR3 reads CASWAWAKGANVLTF. The CDR3 coding sequence is TGTGCCAGCTGGGCCTGGGCGAAGGGGGCCAACGTCCTGACTTTC. Filled out from reference TRBV2 and TRBJ2-6, the complete variable domain reads EPEVTQTPSHQVTQMGQEVILRCVPISNHLYFYWYRQILGQKVEFLVSFYNNEISEKSEIFDDQFSVERPDGSNFTLKIRSTKLEDSAMYFCASWAWAKGANVLTFGAGSRLTVL.

In its sample, this clonotype was seen a few times. The rearrangement uses TRBV12-5 and TRBJ2-1; 9 positions agree with TRBD2. The V gene's germline CDR1 is LGHNT and CDR2 FRNRAP. The CDR3 sequence is 17 residues long. J gave up 9 bases and V 0 bases, and 12 bases lay outside the gene matches. The CDR3 coding sequence is TGTGCTAGTGGTTTGGTAAGAGGTAGCGGGAGCACTGCTGAGCAGTTCTTC. Translating it yields CASGLVRGSGSTAEQFF.

The rearrangement links TRBV27 to TRBJ2-7; a possible D gene is TRBD1 (5 bases). CDR3 length equals 15 residues. V lost 2 bases and J 4 bases, leaving 15 bases between the germline ends. CDR1 and CDR2 from the germline V gene are MNHEY and SMNVEV (reference sequence). The CDR3 DNA reads as TGTGCCAGCAGTTTAACCGATACAGGATATTACGAGCAGTACTTC. This encodes CASSLTDTGYYEQYF.

This clonotype was seen repeatedly, ten times or more. Written as DNA, the CDR3 is TGTGCCAGTACCGCCTTTGGGATACGAACTTATGGCTACACCTTC. Residues: CASTAFGIRTYGYTF. The rearrangement links TRBV19 to TRBJ1-2; D is unclear. The CDR3 length is 15 residues. V dropped 7 bases and J dropped 5 bases, with 20 bases sitting between them. Germline V gene lookup returns CDR1 LNHDA and CDR2 SQIVND (reference sequence). The full variable domain, rest sourced from reference TRBV19 and TRBJ1-2, is DGGITQSPKYLFRKEGQNVTLSCEQNLNHDAMYWYRQDPGQGLRLIYYSQIVNDFQKGDIAEGYSVSREKKESFPLTVTSAQKNPTAFYLCASTAFGIRTYGYTFGSGTRLTVV.

V and J are TRBV6-1 and TRBJ2-7; tentative D call: TRBD2 (5 bases). Trimming took off 1 base at V and 4 bases at J, with 11 bases between the two ends. The CDR3 extends over 14 amino acids. From germline, CDR1 is MNHNS and CDR2 SASEGT. CDR3 sequence (DNA): TGTGCCAGCAGTGAAGGCTACGGGAATTACGAGCAGTACTTC. Translating gives CASSEGYGNYEQYF.

This clonotype has just one count. The gene calls are TRBV29-1 and TRBJ2-7, with D perhaps TRBD1 (5 bases). V lost 0 bases and J lost 6, with 12 bases in between. This CDR3 comprises 13 residues. Germline V lookup: CDR1 SQVTM, CDR2 ANQGSEA. The DNA for the CDR3 is TGCAGCGTTGAAGATCACAGGCCGGGCGAGCAGTACTTC. Encoded protein: CSVEDHRPGEQYF.

The chain recombines TRBV7-9 with TRBJ1-1; D uncertain. The CDR3 totals 12 residues. Trimming took 1 base from V and 8 from J, leaving 8 bases between them. Germline-derived CDR1 and CDR2 are SEHNR and FQNEAQ (reference sequence). This chain's CDR3 is CASSLVAAEAFF. The DNA of the CDR3 is TGTGCCAGCAGCTTAGTGGCAGCAGAAGCTTTCTTT.

This clonotype was detected once. The gene calls are TRBV27 and TRBJ2-7; TRBD1 is a possible D gene (6 bases). The CDR3 runs to 18 residues. V lost 1 base to trimming and J lost 2 bases, with 21 bases between them. Germline values: CDR1 MNHEY, CDR2 SMNVEV (reference sequence). This CDR3 reads CASSLFGGPGRGTYEQYF. The CDR3 nucleotides are TGTGCCAGCAGTTTATTTGGCGGTCCGGGCAGGGGCACCTACGAGCAGTACTTC.

There are many counts of this clonotype. The chain employs TRBV7-9 and TRBJ1-5; D not resolved. V was shortened by 5 bases and J by 7 bases, with 12 bases between the two germline ends. CDR3 length equals 13 residues. Germline lookup yields CDR1 SEHNR and CDR2 FQNEAQ (reference sequence). The CDR3 DNA reads as TGTGCCAGCAGCCGGCTGGAGGGCCAGCCCCAGCATTTT. This gives the protein CASSRLEGQPQHF.

In this sample, this clonotype turned up once. The chain has TRBV20-1 and TRBJ1-1, with 7 bases matching TRBD1. The CDR3 covers 16 residues. The V segment lost 2 bases and the J segment 1 base; nucleotides outside the gene matches: 10. In germline, CDR1 is DFQATT, CDR2 SNEGSKA (reference sequence). The CDR3 region is CSARHDRDFTNTEAFF. The CDR3 region has the DNA TGCAGTGCTAGACACGACAGGGACTTTACGAACACTGAAGCTTTCTTT.

This clonotype has just a few counts. The chain carries TRBV6-5 and TRBJ1-1; D gene unclear. V lost 0 bases, J lost 5 bases, and 10 bases lay in between. This CDR3 is 14 amino acids long. The germline V gene has CDR1 MNHEY and CDR2 SVGAGI. CDR3 nucleotides: TGTGCCAGCAGTTACTCGGTGCAGTATACTGAAGCTTTCTTT. Its translation is CASSYSVQYTEAFF.

In its sample, this clonotype was seen a few times. The chain links TRBV9 to TRBJ2-7, with 10 positions matching TRBD2. CDR1 is SGDLS, CDR2 YYNGEE, per germline. V shed 7 bases and J 7 bases; nucleotides not matched to a gene: 11. The CDR3 runs 14 residues. The CDR3 here is CASAYASGSVEQYF. CDR3 bases: TGTGCCAGCGCTTACGCTAGCGGGAGTGTAGAGCAGTACTTC.

The V gene is TRBV13, the J gene TRBJ2-7, with D unresolved. CDR3 length equals 12 residues. The ends were cut back, 6 bases at V and 5 bases at J, with 11 bases in the middle. Looked up from germline, CDR1 is PRHDT and CDR2 is FYEKMQ (reference sequence). CDR3 in DNA: TGTGCCAGCAGTTCCCACTTTGACGAGCAGTACTTC. Translated, it gives CASSSHFDEQYF. Filled out from reference TRBV13 and TRBJ2-7, the complete variable domain reads AAGVIQSPRHLIKEKRETATLKCYPIPRHDTVYWYQQGPGQDPQFLISFYEKMQSDKGSIPDRFSAQQFSDYHSELNMSSLELGDSALYFCASSSHFDEQYFGPGTRLTVT.

The chain combines TRBV29-1 with TRBJ2-7, with 8 positions matching TRBD2. CDR3 length equals 13 residues. The germline V gene encodes CDR1 SQVTM and CDR2 ANQGSEA. V lost 3 bases to trimming and J lost 5 bases; unmatched junction nucleotides: 6. CDR3 amino acids: CSVETGGVDEQYF. DNA of the CDR3: TGCAGCGTTGAGACGGGAGGGGTCGACGAGCAGTACTTC.

This clonotype was counted between two and nine times. The rearrangement links TRBV5-5 to TRBJ2-7; D is unresolved. There are 13 residues in the CDR3. With 1 base removed from V and 2 bases from J, the gap between germline ends came to 7 bases. CDR1 and CDR2 (germline): SGHKS, YYEKEE (reference sequence). CDR3 sequence (DNA): TGTGCCAGCAGCTTGACCGACACCTACGAGCAGTACTTC. This gives the protein CASSLTDTYEQYF.

This clonotype has only a few counts. This rearrangement joins TRBV7-3 to TRBJ1-1; no reliable D call. In germline, CDR1 is SGHTA, CDR2 FQGTGA. The CDR3 runs 13 residues. With 0 bases removed from V and 1 base from J, the gap between germline ends came to 3 bases. The CDR3: CASSLTKNTEAFF. CDR3 coding DNA: TGTGCCAGCAGCTTAACGAAGAACACTGAAGCTTTCTTT.

This sequence joins TRBV7-9 and TRBJ2-2; TRBD1 might be the D (6 bases). V lost 4 bases and J lost 0, with 9 bases in between. From germline, CDR1 is SEHNR and CDR2 FQNEAQ (reference sequence). CDR3 length equals 15 residues. CDR3 amino acids: CASSSGQTNTGELFF. The CDR3 DNA sequence: TGTGCCAGCAGCTCAGGACAGACGAACACCGGGGAGCTGTTTTTT.

The chain recombines TRBV4-3 with TRBJ2-7; 8 nucleotides agree with TRBD2. CDR1 LGHNA and CDR2 YSLEER come from the germline V gene. V shed 0 bases, J shed 6 bases, and the junction held 13 bases outside the gene matches. The CDR3 is made up of 17 amino acids. CDR3 sequence (DNA): TGCGCCAGCAGCCAAGATCGGGGGACTAGGGCGGGGCGCGAGCAGTACTTC. Amino acid sequence: CASSQDRGTRAGREQYF.

In this sample, this clonotype turned up a few times. J is TRBJ2-2 and V is TRBV12-3 or TRBV12-4, with D uncertain. This CDR3 spans 13 amino acids. The germline V and J ends were trimmed by 5 bases and 8 bases, with 12 bases remaining between them. The CDR3 DNA reads TGTGCCAGCAGTGAGGTGGGGATTGGGGAGCTGTTTTTT. Its protein is CASSEVGIGELFF.

In this sample, this clonotype turned up a few times. V gene TRBV6-2 or TRBV6-3 combines with J gene TRBJ2-1; perhaps D is TRBD1 or TRBD2 (6 bases each). The length of the CDR3 is 17 residues. Germline loops: CDR1 MNHEY, CDR2 SVGEGT. The V and J ends lost 0 bases and 4 bases respectively, with 16 bases between them. For the CDR3, the DNA is TGTGCCAGCAGTTACTCGATTTCCGGGGGCCTATACAATGAGCAGTTCTTC. It is translated as CASSYSISGGLYNEQFF.

This clonotype has a handful of counts. The J gene is TRBJ1-2, the V gene TRBV9, with D perhaps TRBD1 (6 bases). Between the trimmed V and J ends, which lost 0 bases and 8 bases, there was a span of 14 bases. Germline loops: CDR1 SGDLS, CDR2 YYNGEE. CDR3 length equals 14 residues. CDR3 in DNA: TGTGCCAGCAGCGTAGAGGTACAGGGAAGCGGCTACACCTTC. As protein: CASSVEVQGSGYTF.

V is TRBV7-2 and J is TRBJ1-4; D not certain. There are 14 residues in the CDR3. The germline V and J ends were trimmed by 5 bases and 3 bases, with 10 bases remaining between them. The V gene's germline CDR1 is SGHTA and CDR2 FQGNSA. The CDR3: CASSLVYSNEKLFF. The CDR3 DNA reads as TGTGCCAGCAGCCTAGTATACTCTAATGAAAAACTGTTTTTT. Based on the CDR3 plus reference TRBV7-2 and TRBJ1-4, the full variable domain is GAGVSQSPSNKVTEKGKDVELRCDPISGHTALYWYRQSLGQGLEFLIYFQGNSAPDKSGLPSDRFSAERTGGSVSTLTIQRTQQEDSAVYLCASSLVYSNEKLFFGSGTQLSVL.

In its sample, this clonotype was seen a few times. The J gene is TRBJ2-1, the V gene TRBV27; D call uncertain. Trimming removed 2 bases from V and 2 bases from J, with 13 bases in between. Germline V gives CDR1 MNHEY, CDR2 SMNVEV (reference sequence). The CDR3 consists of 16 residues. The DNA of the CDR3 is TGTGCCAGCAGTTTAATCGGCCTCGAAACCTACAATGAGCAGTTCTTC. This sequence encodes CASSLIGLETYNEQFF.